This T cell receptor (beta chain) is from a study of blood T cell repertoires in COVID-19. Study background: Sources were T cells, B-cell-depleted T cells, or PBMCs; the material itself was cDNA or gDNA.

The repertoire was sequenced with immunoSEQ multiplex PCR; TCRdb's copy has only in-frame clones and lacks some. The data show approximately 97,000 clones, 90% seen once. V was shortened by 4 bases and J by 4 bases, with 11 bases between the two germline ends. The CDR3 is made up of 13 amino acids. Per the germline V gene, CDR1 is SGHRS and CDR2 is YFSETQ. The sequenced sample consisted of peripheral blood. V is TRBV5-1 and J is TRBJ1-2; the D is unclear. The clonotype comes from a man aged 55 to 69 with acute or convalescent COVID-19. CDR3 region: CASSADAGYGYTF. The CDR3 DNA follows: TGCGCCAGCAGCGCAGATGCGGGCTATGGCTACACCTTC. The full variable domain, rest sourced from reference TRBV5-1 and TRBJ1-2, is KAGVTQTPRYLIKTRGQQVTLSCSPISGHRSVSWYQQTPGQGLQFLFEYFSETQRNKGNFPGRFSGRQFSNSRSEMNVSTLELGDSALYLCASSADAGYGYTFGSGTRLTVV.